Below are 23 T cell receptor beta chains sequenced from a single sample in a study of spatial heterogeneity in lung cancer. Each CDR3 protein gets one entry after TCRdb re-called the 5' RACE reads with MiXCR. The profile covers roughly 38,000 distinct CDR3 sequences, with around 3.1% appearing a single time and 35% to 40% taken by the ten largest. Time point noted: sample taken at primary tumor resection. Specimen: normal lung tissue next to the tumor, collected at surgery. Receptor source: a male donor with early-stage non-small cell lung cancer.

This clonotype has ten or more counts. The chain uses TRBV20-1 and TRBJ1-1; 7 bases agree with TRBD1. V shed 0 bases and J 1 base; nucleotides not matched to a gene: 8. Germline V gene sequence: CDR1 DFQATT, CDR2 SNEGSKA (reference sequence). The CDR3 is 16 amino acids. CDR3 bases: TGCAGTGCTAGAGATAGCTGGACAGGCCCGAACACTGAAGCTTTCTTT. Translation: CSARDSWTGPNTEAFF.

This clonotype was recorded many times. The chain uses TRBV25-1 and TRBJ2-7, with a weak D call TRBD1 (6 bases). Germline loops: CDR1 MGHDK, CDR2 SYGVNS. CDR3 length: 13 amino acids. V lost 6 bases to trimming and J lost 5 bases, with 14 bases between them. In DNA form, the CDR3 reads TGTGCCAGCAGCAACCAGGGGTTTGACGAGCAGTACTTC. Protein: CASSNQGFDEQYF.

Many counts were recorded for this clonotype. The chain is built from TRBV6-5 and TRBJ2-5; no firm D call. V was clipped by 4 bases and J by 4 bases, with 10 bases between them. CDR1 is MNHEY, CDR2 SVGAGI, per germline. The CDR3 has 13 residues. CDR3 nucleotides: TGTGCCAGCAGTTCCCACCTCCTAGAGACCCAGTACTTC. Amino acids: CASSSHLLETQYF.

This clonotype has at least ten counts. V is TRBV9 and J is TRBJ1-6, with D uncertain. The CDR3 covers 14 residues. Trimming took off 4 bases at V and 5 bases at J, with 10 bases between the two ends. The V gene's germline CDR1 is SGDLS and CDR2 YYNGEE. The CDR3 protein is CASSPRLDNSPLHF. The CDR3, as DNA: TGTGCCAGCAGCCCCCGACTGGATAATTCACCCCTCCACTTT.

In this sample, this clonotype is medium-sized. The gene calls are TRBV6-1 and TRBJ1-4, with a weak D call TRBD1 (5 bases). Germline V gene sequence: CDR1 MNHNS, CDR2 SASEGT. The ends were cut back, 6 bases at V and 10 bases at J, with 15 bases in the middle. This CDR3 region has 13 residues. CDR3 in amino acids: CASSQGRDGKLFF. The CDR3 DNA follows: TGTGCCAGCAGCCAGGGAAGGGACGGAAAACTGTTTTTT.

This chain links TRBV12-3 or TRBV12-4 with TRBJ1-6; D possibly corresponds to TRBD1 (6 bases). This CDR3 is 13 amino acids long. Trimming left V 7 bases short and J 12 bases short, with 16 bases between. The CDR3 region has the DNA TGTGCCAGCACCCCAGGGGTGGATTTACCCCTCCACTTT. Translating it yields CASTPGVDLPLHF.

At least ten counts were recorded for this clonotype. The chain carries TRBV4-1 and TRBJ1-2, with D unclear. The germline CDR1 and CDR2 sequences are MGHRA and YSYEKL. The CDR3 totals 14 residues. Between the trimmed V and J ends, which lost 0 bases and 8 bases, there was a span of 13 bases. In DNA, the CDR3 is TGCGCCAGCAGCCAAGACGGTCGAACGTGGGGCTACACCTTC. Protein: CASSQDGRTWGYTF.

This clonotype was seen ten or more times. The rearrangement joins TRBV29-1 to TRBJ1-6; D is ambiguous. This CDR3 spans 14 amino acids. The germline V gene encodes CDR1 SQVTM and CDR2 ANQGSEA. Trimming shortened V by 6 bases and J by 7 bases, and 16 bases separated the two germline ends. The CDR3 loop is CSVSFGFGNSPLHF. The CDR3 DNA follows: TGCAGCGTCTCCTTTGGATTCGGGAATTCACCCCTCCACTTT.

Comments on this clonotype: A much bigger clone sits one base away, suggesting this may be a read error. The chain combines TRBV3-1 with TRBJ2-3; 9 bases are shared with TRBD1. This CDR3 has 15 residues. From germline, CDR1 is LGHDT and CDR2 YNNKEL (reference sequence). J gave up 4 bases and V 4 bases, and 6 bases lay outside the gene matches. The CDR3 bases are TGTGCCAGCAGCCCCCATACAGGGGGCGCAGATACGCAGTATTTT. It yields the protein CASSPHTGGADTQYF.

This clonotype has more than one count but fewer than ten. The chain is built from TRBV6-1 and TRBJ1-4, with TRBD1 matching 9 bases. The CDR3 is 15 amino acids. CDR1 MNHNS and CDR2 SASEGT come from the germline V gene. V shed 6 bases, J shed 8 bases, and the junction held 10 bases outside the gene matches. The DNA for the CDR3 is TGTGCCAGCAGGACCAGACAGGGGGTAGAAGAAAAACTGTTTTTT. Translated, it gives CASRTRQGVEEKLFF.

The sample holds a few counts of this clonotype. This rearrangement joins TRBV5-1 to TRBJ2-2; TRBD2 might be the D (6 bases). This CDR3 is built from 17 residues. Trimming took 1 base from V and 6 from J, leaving 19 bases between them. CDR1 is SGHRS and CDR2 is YFSETQ in the germline V gene. CDR3 region: CASSLYFAGLSAGELFF. The CDR3 nucleotides read TGCGCCAGCAGCTTGTATTTTGCGGGACTCTCTGCCGGGGAGCTGTTTTTT.

This clonotype was found many times. J is TRBJ2-5 and V is TRBV12-3 or TRBV12-4; 7 bases agree with TRBD1. V shed 6 bases and J 0 bases; nucleotides not matched to a gene: 7. There are 15 residues in the CDR3. The CDR3 DNA sequence: TGTGCCAGCAGCCCGACAGGGAATAACCAAGAGACCCAGTACTTC. Its translation: CASSPTGNNQETQYF.

This clonotype occurred many times. The chain is built from TRBV20-1 and TRBJ1-4; D ambiguous. This CDR3 region has 13 residues. Germline CDR1 reads DFQATT; CDR2 reads SNEGSKA (reference sequence). The CDR3 protein is CRRRVCLREKLFF. For the CDR3, the DNA is TGCCGCCGTCGAGTCTGTCTGAGGGAAAAACTGTTTTTT.

At least ten counts were recorded for this clonotype. The chain combines TRBV2 with TRBJ2-6; D is unresolved. CDR1 is SNHLY and CDR2 is FYNNEI in the germline V gene. CDR3 length: 12 amino acids. The germline V and J ends were trimmed by 6 bases and 3 bases, with 3 bases remaining between them. CDR3 nucleotides: TGTGCCAGCAGCGGTGGGGCCAACGTCCTGACTTTC. Translation gives CASSGGANVLTF.

This clonotype was counted many times. The chain has TRBV3-1 and TRBJ2-7, with D tentatively TRBD2 (5 bases). The germline CDR1 and CDR2 sequences are LGHDT and YNNKEL (reference sequence). V was pared by 2 bases and J by 5 bases, with 13 bases between. This CDR3 spans 14 amino acids. The CDR3 sequence is CASSQLDWRNEQYF. The CDR3 DNA is TGTGCCAGCAGCCAATTGGACTGGAGGAACGAGCAGTACTTC.

This clonotype appeared many times. The gene calls are TRBV20-1 and TRBJ2-3; 7 bases agree with TRBD1. Germline V lookup: CDR1 DFQATT, CDR2 SNEGSKA (reference sequence). The ends lost 5 bases at V and 1 base at J; junction bases unmatched: 6. This CDR3 comprises 14 residues. The CDR3 here is CSAQTGRGTDTQYF. CDR3 coding DNA: TGCAGTGCTCAGACAGGGCGGGGCACAGATACGCAGTATTTT.

At least ten counts were recorded for this clonotype. The V gene is TRBV24-1, the J gene TRBJ2-3; 13 nucleotides agree with TRBD2. The germline V gene encodes CDR1 KGHDR and CDR2 SFDVKD. The V and J ends lost 5 bases and 6 bases, in that order; junction bases with no gene match: 7. The CDR3 runs to 16 residues. Written as DNA, the CDR3 is TGTGCCACCAGTGGCATGACTAGCGGGAGGATGGATACGCAGTATTTT. It specifies CATSGMTSGRMDTQYF.

This clonotype has at least ten counts. This rearrangement joins TRBV12-3 or TRBV12-4 to TRBJ1-5, with D perhaps matching TRBD1 (6 bases). V lost 5 bases and J 4 bases, leaving 12 bases between the germline ends. This CDR3 region has 14 residues. CDR3 DNA sequence: TGTGCCAGCAGTCATGACAGGCGGAATCAGCCCCAGCATTTT. Its protein is CASSHDRRNQPQHF.

This clonotype occurred many times. The rearrangement links TRBV7-2 to TRBJ2-4; 7 bases agree with TRBD1. The germline CDR1 and CDR2 sequences are SGHTA and FQGNSA. Trimming removed 5 bases from V and 0 bases from J; junction bases left unmatched: 10. The CDR3 totals 17 residues. This chain's CDR3 is CASSPHRGELAKNIQYF. CDR3 in DNA: TGTGCCAGCAGCCCACACAGGGGAGAACTAGCCAAAAACATTCAGTACTTC. The full variable domain, in which reference TRBV7-2 and TRBJ2-4 provide the parts outside the CDR3, is GAGVSQSPSNKVTEKGKDVELRCDPISGHTALYWYRQSLGQGLEFLIYFQGNSAPDKSGLPSDRFSAERTGGSVSTLTIQRTQQEDSAVYLCASSPHRGELAKNIQYFGAGTRLSVL.

This clonotype was observed many times. The rearrangement links TRBV10-3 to TRBJ2-3, with 7 bases matching TRBD2. Per the germline V gene, CDR1 is ENHRY and CDR2 is SYGVKD. The CDR3 totals 17 residues. Germline trimming cut 6 bases from V and 1 base from J; bases unmatched to any gene: 13. The CDR3 nucleotides read TGTGCCATCAGCCGGAAAGTGGGCGGGAGAGGCACAGATACGCAGTATTTT. It codes for CAISRKVGGRGTDTQYF.

This clonotype was counted many times. The chain recombines TRBV25-1 with TRBJ1-6, with D tentatively TRBD1 (5 bases). V shed 7 bases and J shed 10 bases, with 11 bases lying between them. This CDR3 spans 12 amino acids. The germline CDR1 and CDR2 sequences are MGHDK and SYGVNS. In DNA form, the CDR3 reads TGTGCCAGCAAAGGGACGTACTCACCCCTCCACTTT. Protein: CASKGTYSPLHF.

Ten or more counts support this clonotype. The chain employs TRBV6-2 or TRBV6-3 and TRBJ1-5; 7 nucleotides match TRBD1. J lost 1 base, V lost 5 bases, and 2 bases had no gene match. Germline V gene sequence: CDR1 MNHEY, CDR2 SVGEGT. The CDR3 sequence is 14 residues long. In DNA form, the CDR3 reads TGTGCCAGCAGTGGGACAGCCAGCAATCAGCCCCAGCATTTT. Its protein is CASSGTASNQPQHF.

This clonotype was recorded many times. V and J are TRBV29-1 and TRBJ2-1; the match to TRBD2 covers 11 bases. The CDR3 totals 13 residues. Unmatched junction bases numbered 7, after V lost 6 bases and J lost 9 bases. The germline CDR1 and CDR2 sequences are SQVTM and ANQGSEA. The CDR3 is CSVRLAGSGEQFF. CDR3 bases: TGCAGCGTAAGACTAGCGGGATCTGGTGAGCAGTTCTTC.